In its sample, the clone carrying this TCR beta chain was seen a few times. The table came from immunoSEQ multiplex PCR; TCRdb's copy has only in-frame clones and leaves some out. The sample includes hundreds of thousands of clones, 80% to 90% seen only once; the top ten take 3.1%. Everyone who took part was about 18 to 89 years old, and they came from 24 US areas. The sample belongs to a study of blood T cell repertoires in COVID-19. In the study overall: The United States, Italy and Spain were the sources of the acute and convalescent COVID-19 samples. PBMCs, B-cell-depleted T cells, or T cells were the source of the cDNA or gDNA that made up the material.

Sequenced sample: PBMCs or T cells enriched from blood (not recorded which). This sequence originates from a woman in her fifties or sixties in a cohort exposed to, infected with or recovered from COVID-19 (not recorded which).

CDR3 nucleotides: TGCGCCAGCAGCCTTCGGGCCGACAGGGGTGAAGCTTTCTTT. Translation gives CASSLRADRGEAFF. The chain is built from TRBV5-1 and TRBJ1-1, with 8 bases that match TRBD1. Germline assignment: CDR1 SGHRS and CDR2 YFSETQ. The ends lost 4 bases at V and 7 bases at J; junction bases unmatched: 9. This CDR3 has 14 residues.